This TCR beta chain was identified during a study of T cells in Graves' hyperthyroidism and ophthalmopathy. Background on the study: Peripheral blood collection took place at initial diagnosis, before any treatment.

Lactation, pregnancy, other autoimmune disease or uncontrolled infection excluded patients. The diagnoses drew upon clinical symptoms, serum thyroxine and TRAb, thyroid ultrasound and orbital computed tomography. There are 14 residues in the CDR3. The V end was cut by 0 bases, the J end by 6 bases, with 10 bases between. Germline V gene sequence: CDR1 MNHNS, CDR2 SASEGT. This clonotype came up a few times. Authors of the study amplified TCR beta CDR3 regions from RNA transcripts. During a first-round RT-PCR of the TCR CDR3, the HTBI primer set was used. TCRdb re-called the multiplex PCR reads with MiXCR, one entry per CDR3 protein. The top ten clones hold approximately 20% of a sample with more than 350,000 distinct CDR3 sequences, 12% to 15% of them seen once.

The V gene is TRBV6-1, the J gene TRBJ2-3, with D perhaps matching TRBD1 (6 bases). Sequenced: blood. This TCR derives from a woman aged 60 to 75 with Graves' ophthalmopathy. The chain's CDR3 is CASSEAARGDTQYF. The CDR3 DNA follows: TGTGCCAGCAGTGAAGCCGCCAGGGGCGATACGCAGTATTTT.